This T cell receptor (beta chain) was obtained from a study of blood T cell repertoires in COVID-19. Germline lookup yields CDR1 MNHEY and CDR2 SMNVEV (reference sequence). Trimming cost V 2 bases and J 2 bases; bases outside gene matches: 1. This CDR3 comprises 15 residues. TCRdb's table, derived via immunoSEQ multiplex PCR, lists solely in-frame clones and lacks some. The profile shows approximately 100,000 clones, roughly 82% of them singletons. This sequence joins TRBV27 and TRBJ2-1; TRBD1 matches at 9 bases. The receptor was derived from an older man with active or convalescent COVID-19. The sample consisted of peripheral blood. CDR3 in DNA: TGTGCCAGCAGTTTAGGGACAGGGACCTACAATGAGCAGTTCTTC. Translated: CASSLGTGTYNEQFF.